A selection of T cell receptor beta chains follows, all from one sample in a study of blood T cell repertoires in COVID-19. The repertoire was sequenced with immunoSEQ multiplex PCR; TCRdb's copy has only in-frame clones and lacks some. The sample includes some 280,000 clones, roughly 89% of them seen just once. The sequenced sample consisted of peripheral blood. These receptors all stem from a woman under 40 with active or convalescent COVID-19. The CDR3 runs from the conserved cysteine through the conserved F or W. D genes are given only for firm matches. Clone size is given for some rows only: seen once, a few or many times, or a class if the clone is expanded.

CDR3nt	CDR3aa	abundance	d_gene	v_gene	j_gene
TGTGCCAGCAGCGTAGTGCCGGTCCTCACCCTAGAGACCCAGTACTTC	CASSVVPVLTLETQYF	.	.	TRBV9	TRBJ2-5
TGCAGTGCTAGTCTGGCGGGGGCAGATACGCAGTATTTT	CSASLAGADTQYF	.	TRBD2	TRBV20-1	TRBJ2-3
TGTGCCAGCAGCTTAGAGCGCTCCTATAATTCACCCCTCCACTTT	CASSLERSYNSPLHF	.	.	TRBV7-2	TRBJ1-6
TGTGCCACCAGCGCCTCCAGGGGGCCCAACTATGGCTACACCTTC	CATSASRGPNYGYTF	.	TRBD1	TRBV15	TRBJ1-2
TGTGCCAGCTCACTATCAGGGGCTACTGTCAATTCACCCCTCCACTTT	CASSLSGATVNSPLHF	.	.	TRBV18	TRBJ1-6
TGTGCCAGCAGCACAACGCGGGGTCTGTACAATGAGCAGTTCTTC	CASSTTRGLYNEQFF	.	.	TRBV6-5	TRBJ2-1
TGTGCCAGCAGAGCTACTAGCGGGGGGGTATACAATGAGCAGTTCTTC	CASRATSGGVYNEQFF	.	TRBD2	TRBV2	TRBJ2-1
TGTGCCAGTAGTATATCCGTTACCTACGAGCAGTACTTC	CASSISVTYEQYF	.	.	TRBV19	TRBJ2-7
TGTGCCACCAGTGACCCCGGACAGGGGACAGAGACCCAGTACTTC	CATSDPGQGTETQYF	.	TRBD1	TRBV24-1	TRBJ2-5
TGTGCCAGTAGTGTTAGAAACACAGATACGCAGTATTTT	CASSVRNTDTQYF	.	.	TRBV19	TRBJ2-3
TGTGCCTCCGGACAGGGTCGTGATGAAGCTTTCTTT	CASGQGRDEAFF	.	TRBD1	TRBV10-3	TRBJ1-1
TGCAGCTTGCTAGCGGGGGGAGGGGATGAGCAGTTCTTC	CSLLAGGGDEQFF	.	TRBD2	TRBV29-1	TRBJ2-1
TGTGCCAGCTCACCACAAGACAGGGGAAGAGGCTACACCTTC	CASSPQDRGRGYTF	.	TRBD1	TRBV18	TRBJ1-2
TGTGCCAGCAGCTTAGGCCGGGGAGATACGCAGTATTTT	CASSLGRGDTQYF	.	.	TRBV7-6	TRBJ2-3
TGTGCCAGCAGCTTGAGGCTAGCGGCTTACAATGAGCAGTTCTTC	CASSLRLAAYNEQFF	.	TRBD2	TRBV7-2	TRBJ2-1
TGTGCCAGTAGTATAATAGCTGAAAAACTGTTTTTT	CASSIIAEKLFF	once	.	TRBV19	TRBJ1-4
TGCAGCGTGGGGACAGGCCTCGGCTACACCTTC	CSVGTGLGYTF	.	TRBD1	TRBV29-1	TRBJ1-2